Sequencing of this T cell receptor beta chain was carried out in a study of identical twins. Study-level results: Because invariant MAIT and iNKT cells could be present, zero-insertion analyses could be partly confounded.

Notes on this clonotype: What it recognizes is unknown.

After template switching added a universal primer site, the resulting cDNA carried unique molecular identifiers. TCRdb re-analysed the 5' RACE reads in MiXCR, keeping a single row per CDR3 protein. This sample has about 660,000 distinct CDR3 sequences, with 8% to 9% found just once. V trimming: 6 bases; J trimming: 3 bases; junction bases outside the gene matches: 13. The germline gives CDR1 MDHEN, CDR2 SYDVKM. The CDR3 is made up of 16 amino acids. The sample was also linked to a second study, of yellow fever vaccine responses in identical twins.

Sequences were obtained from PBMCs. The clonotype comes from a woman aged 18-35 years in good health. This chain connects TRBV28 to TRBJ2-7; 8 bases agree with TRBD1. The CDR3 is CASSPWSGGSGYEQYF. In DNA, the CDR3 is TGTGCCAGCAGCCCTTGGTCAGGGGGCTCGGGCTACGAGCAGTACTTC.